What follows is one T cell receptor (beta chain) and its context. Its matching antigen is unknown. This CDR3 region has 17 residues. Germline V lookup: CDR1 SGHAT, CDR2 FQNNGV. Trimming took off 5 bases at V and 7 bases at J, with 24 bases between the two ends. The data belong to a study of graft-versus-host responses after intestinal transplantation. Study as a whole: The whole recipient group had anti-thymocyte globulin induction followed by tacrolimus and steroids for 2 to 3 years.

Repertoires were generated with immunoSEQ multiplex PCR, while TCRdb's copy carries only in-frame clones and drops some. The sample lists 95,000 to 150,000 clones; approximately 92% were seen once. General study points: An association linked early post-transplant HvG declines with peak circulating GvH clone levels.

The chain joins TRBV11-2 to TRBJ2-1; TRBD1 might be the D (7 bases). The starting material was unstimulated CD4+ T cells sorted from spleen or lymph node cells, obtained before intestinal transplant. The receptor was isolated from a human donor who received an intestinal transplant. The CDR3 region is CASSPRQGGPQMNEQFF. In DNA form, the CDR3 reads TGTGCCAGCAGCCCCCGGCAGGGGGGACCTCAGATGAATGAGCAGTTCTTC.